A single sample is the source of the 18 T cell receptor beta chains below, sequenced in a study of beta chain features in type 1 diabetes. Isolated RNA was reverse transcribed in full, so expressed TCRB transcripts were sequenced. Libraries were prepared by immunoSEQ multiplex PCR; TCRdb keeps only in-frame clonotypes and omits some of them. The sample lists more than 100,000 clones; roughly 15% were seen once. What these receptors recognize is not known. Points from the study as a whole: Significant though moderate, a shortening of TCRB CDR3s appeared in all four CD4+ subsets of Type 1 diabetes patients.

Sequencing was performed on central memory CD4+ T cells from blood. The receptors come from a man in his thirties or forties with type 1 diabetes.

This CDR3 is CAWRRGRAYGYTF. CDR3 nucleotides: TGTGCCTGGAGACGGGGCCGGGCCTATGGCTACACCTTC. This chain uses TRBV30 with TRBJ1-2; maybe TRBD1 (5 bases). CDR1 is GTSNPN, CDR2 SVGIG, per germline (reference sequence). V lost 3 bases, J lost 4 bases, and 12 bases lay in between. This CDR3 comprises 13 residues.

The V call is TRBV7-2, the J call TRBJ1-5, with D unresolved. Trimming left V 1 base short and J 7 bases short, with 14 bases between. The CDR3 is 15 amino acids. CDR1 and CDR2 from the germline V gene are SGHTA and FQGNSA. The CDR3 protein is CASSLGESVAQPQHF. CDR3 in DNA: TGTGCCAGCAGCTTAGGAGAGAGCGTAGCGCAGCCCCAGCATTTT.

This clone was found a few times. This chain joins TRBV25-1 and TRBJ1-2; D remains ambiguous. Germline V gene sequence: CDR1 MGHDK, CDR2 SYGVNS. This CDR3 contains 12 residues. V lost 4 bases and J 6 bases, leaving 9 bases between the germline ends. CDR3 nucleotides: TGTGCCAGCAGTGGAGGAGGCCATGGCTACACCTTC. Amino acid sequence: CASSGGGHGYTF.

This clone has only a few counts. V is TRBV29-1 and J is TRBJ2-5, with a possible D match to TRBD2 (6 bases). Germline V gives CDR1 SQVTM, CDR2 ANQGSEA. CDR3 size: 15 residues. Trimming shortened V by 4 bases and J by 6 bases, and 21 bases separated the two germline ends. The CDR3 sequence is CSVGRGTQSVKTQYF. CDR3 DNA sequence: TGCAGCGTTGGACGAGGGACTCAGAGCGTAAAGACCCAGTACTTC.

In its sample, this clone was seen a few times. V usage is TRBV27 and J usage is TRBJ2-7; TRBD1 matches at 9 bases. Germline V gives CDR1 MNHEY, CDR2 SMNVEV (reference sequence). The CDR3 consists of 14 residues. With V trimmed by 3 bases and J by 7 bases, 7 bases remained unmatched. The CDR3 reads CASSFRDRASEQYF. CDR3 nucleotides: TGTGCCAGCAGTTTCCGGGACAGGGCTTCAGAGCAGTACTTC.

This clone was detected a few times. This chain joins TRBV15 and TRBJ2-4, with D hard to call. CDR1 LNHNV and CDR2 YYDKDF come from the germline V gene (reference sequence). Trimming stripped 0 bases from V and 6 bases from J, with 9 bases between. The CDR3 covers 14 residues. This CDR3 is CATSRDRAGNIQYF. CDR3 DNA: TGTGCCACCAGCAGAGATCGGGCCGGAAACATTCAGTACTTC.

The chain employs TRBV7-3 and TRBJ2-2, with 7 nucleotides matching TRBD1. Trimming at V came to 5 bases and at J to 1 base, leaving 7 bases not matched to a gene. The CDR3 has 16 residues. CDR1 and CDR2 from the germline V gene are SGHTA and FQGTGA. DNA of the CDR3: TGTGCCAGCAGCCGTACAGGGGATAGGAACACCGGGGAGCTGTTTTTT. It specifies CASSRTGDRNTGELFF.

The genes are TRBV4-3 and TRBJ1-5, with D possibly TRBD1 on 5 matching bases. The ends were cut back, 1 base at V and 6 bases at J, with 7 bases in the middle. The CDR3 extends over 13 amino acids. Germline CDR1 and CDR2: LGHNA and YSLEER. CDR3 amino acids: CASSQGRGQPQHF. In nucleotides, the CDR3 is TGCGCCAGCAGCCAAGGGAGGGGTCAGCCCCAGCATTTT.

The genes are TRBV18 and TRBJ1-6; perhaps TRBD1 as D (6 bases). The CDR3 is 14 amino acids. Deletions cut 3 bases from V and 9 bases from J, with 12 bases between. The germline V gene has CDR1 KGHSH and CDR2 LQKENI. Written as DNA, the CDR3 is TGTGCCAGCTCACCCGCACAGGGTGGTTCACCCCTCCACTTT. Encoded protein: CASSPAQGGSPLHF.

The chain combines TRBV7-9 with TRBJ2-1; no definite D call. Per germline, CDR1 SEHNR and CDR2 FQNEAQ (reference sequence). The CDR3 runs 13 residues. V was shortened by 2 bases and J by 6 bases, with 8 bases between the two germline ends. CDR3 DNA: TGTGCCAGCAGCTTAACAACTTCCAATGAGCAGTTCTTC. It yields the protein CASSLTTSNEQFF.

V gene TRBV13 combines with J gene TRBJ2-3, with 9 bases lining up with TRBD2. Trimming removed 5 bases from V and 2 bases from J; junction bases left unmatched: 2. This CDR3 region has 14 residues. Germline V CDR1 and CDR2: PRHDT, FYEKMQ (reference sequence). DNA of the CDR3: TGTGCCAGCAGCCTAGCGGGGTCCACAGATACGCAGTATTTT. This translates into CASSLAGSTDTQYF.

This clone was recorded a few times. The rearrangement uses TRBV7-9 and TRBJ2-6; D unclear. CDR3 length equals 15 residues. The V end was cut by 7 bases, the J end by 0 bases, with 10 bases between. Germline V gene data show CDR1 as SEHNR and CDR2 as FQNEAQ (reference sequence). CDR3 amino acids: CASTFVLSGANVLTF. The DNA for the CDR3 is TGTGCCAGCACCTTCGTTCTCTCTGGGGCCAACGTCCTGACTTTC.

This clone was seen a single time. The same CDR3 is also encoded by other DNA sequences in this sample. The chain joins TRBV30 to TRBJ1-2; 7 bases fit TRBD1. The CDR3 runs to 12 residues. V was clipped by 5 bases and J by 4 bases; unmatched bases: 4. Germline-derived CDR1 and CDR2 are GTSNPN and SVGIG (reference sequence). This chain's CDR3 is CAWSPGGYGYTF. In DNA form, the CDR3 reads TGTGCCTGGTCACCAGGGGGCTATGGCTACACCTTC.

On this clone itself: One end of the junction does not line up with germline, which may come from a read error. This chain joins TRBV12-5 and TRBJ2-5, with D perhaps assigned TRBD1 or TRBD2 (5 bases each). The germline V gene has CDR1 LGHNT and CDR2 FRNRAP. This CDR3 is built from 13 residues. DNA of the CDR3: TGTGCTAGTGGCCGGGACCTTAAAGAGGCCCAGTACTTC. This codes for CASGRDLKEAQYF. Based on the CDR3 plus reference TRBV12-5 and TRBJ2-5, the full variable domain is DARVTQTPRHKVTEMGQEVTMRCQPILGHNTVFWYRQTMMQGLELLAYFRNRAPLDDSGMPKDRFSAEMPDATLATLKIQPSEPRDSAVYFCASGRDLKEAQYFGPGTRLLVL.

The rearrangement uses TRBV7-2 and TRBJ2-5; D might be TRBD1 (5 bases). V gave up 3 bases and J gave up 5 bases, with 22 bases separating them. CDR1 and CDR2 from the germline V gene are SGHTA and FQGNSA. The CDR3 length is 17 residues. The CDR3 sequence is CASSLDPSTVSGETQYF. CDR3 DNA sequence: TGTGCCAGCAGCTTGGACCCTTCGACAGTCTCCGGGGAGACCCAGTACTTC. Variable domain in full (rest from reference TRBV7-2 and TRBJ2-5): GAGVSQSPSNKVTEKGKDVELRCDPISGHTALYWYRQSLGQGLEFLIYFQGNSAPDKSGLPSDRFSAERTGGSVSTLTIQRTQQEDSAVYLCASSLDPSTVSGETQYFGPGTRLLVL.

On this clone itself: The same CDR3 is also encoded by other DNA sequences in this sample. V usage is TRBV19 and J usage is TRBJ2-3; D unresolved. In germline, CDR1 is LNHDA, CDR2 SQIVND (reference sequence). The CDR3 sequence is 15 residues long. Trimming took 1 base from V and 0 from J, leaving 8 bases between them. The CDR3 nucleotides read TGTGCCAGTAGTATAGGGGCGGCGAGCACAGATACGCAGTATTTT. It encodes CASSIGAASTDTQYF.

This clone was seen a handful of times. The CDR3 is CASSYRGGGNTIYF. CDR3 bases: TGTGCCAGCAGTTACAGAGGAGGTGGAAACACCATATATTTT. This chain uses TRBV6-6 with TRBJ1-3, with D hard to call. Trimming took 2 bases from V and 3 from J, leaving 8 bases between them. The CDR3 runs to 14 residues. Germline V lookup: CDR1 MNHNY, CDR2 SVGAGI (reference sequence).

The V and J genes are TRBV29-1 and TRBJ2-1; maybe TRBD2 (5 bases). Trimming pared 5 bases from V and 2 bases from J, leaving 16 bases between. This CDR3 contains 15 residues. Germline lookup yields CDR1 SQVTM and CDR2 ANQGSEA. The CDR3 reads CSVQERSTTYNEQFF. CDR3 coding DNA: TGCAGCGTTCAGGAGAGGTCGACTACCTACAATGAGCAGTTCTTC.